The present TCR beta chain was sequenced within a study of CXCR3-negative and CXCR3-positive naive CD8 T cells. Looked up from germline, CDR1 is MNHEY and CDR2 is SVGAGI. The CDR3 is 14 residues long. The TRB libraries of cDNA were built by UMI-labeled 5' RACE. After re-calling the 5' RACE reads, TCRdb lists one entry per CDR3 protein, DNA absent. The clone table shows roughly 6,000 distinct CDR3 sequences, with the ten largest holding about 1.5%. Sorts that each held 300,000 cells were run in triplicate for every CD8+ T cell subset. Findings and caveats of the study: Both naive subsets had comparably high diversity; memory CD8+ cells much lower.

Considering frequency, this clonotype is medium-sized. Its antigen is still unknown. The J gene is TRBJ2-7, the V gene TRBV6-5; the D call from TCRdb, TRBD1, cannot be confirmed without DNA. Material: naive CXCR3- CD8+ T cells from blood. The subset: CD45RO-CCR7+CD27+CD95- naive CD8+ T cells lacking CXCR3 (TNR3-). The receptor was isolated from a human donor in good health. Some clones in this sample may be carry-over from other donors' samples. This chain's CDR3 is CASGKDGTTYEQYF.